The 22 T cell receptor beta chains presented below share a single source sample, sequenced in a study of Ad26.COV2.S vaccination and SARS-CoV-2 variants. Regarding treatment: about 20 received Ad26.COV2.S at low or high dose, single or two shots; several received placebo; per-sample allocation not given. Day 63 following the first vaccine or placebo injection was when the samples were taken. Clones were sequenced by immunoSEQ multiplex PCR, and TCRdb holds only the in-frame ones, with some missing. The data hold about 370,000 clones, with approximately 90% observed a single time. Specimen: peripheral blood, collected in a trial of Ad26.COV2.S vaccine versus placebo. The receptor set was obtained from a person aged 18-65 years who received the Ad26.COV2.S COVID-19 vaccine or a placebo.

For the CDR3, the DNA is TGTGCCAGCAGCTTCGACAGACTTAACGAAAAACTGTTTTTT. Translating gives CASSFDRLNEKLFF. V usage is TRBV5-6 and J usage is TRBJ1-4, with D perhaps TRBD1 (5 bases). The germline V gene has CDR1 SGHDT and CDR2 YYEEEE. The CDR3 is 14 amino acids. V was trimmed by 2 bases and J by 8 bases, leaving 13 bases between them. Full variable domain (remainder filled in from reference TRBV5-6 and TRBJ1-4): DAGVTQSPTHLIKTRGQQVTLRCSPKSGHDTVSWYQQALGQGPQFIFQYYEEEERQRGNFPDRFSGHQFPNYSSELNVNALLLGDSALYLCASSFDRLNEKLFFGSGTQLSVL.

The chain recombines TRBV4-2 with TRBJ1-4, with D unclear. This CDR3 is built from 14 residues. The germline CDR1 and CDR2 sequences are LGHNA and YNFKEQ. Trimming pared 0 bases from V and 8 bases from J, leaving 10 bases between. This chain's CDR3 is CASSQERNWEKLFF. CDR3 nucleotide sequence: TGTGCCAGCAGCCAAGAAAGGAACTGGGAAAAACTGTTTTTT.

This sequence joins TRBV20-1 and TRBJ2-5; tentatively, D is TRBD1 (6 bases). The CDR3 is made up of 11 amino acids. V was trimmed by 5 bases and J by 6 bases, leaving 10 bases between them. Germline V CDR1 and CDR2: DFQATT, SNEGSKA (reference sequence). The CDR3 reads CSAQGKKTQYF. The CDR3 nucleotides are TGCAGTGCTCAGGGGAAGAAGACCCAGTACTTC.

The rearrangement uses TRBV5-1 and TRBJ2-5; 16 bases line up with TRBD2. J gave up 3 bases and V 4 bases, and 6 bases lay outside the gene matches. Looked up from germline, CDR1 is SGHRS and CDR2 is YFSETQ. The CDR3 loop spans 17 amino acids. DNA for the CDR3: TGCGCCAGCAGCGCGGGACTAGCGGGAGGGCCAGAAGAGACCCAGTACTTC. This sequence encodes CASSAGLAGGPEETQYF.

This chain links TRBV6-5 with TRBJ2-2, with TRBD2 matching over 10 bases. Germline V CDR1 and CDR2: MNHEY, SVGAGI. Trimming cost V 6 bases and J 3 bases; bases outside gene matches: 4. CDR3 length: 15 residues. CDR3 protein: CASSLAGAYTGELFF. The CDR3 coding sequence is TGTGCCAGCAGCCTAGCGGGAGCGTACACCGGGGAGCTGTTTTTT.

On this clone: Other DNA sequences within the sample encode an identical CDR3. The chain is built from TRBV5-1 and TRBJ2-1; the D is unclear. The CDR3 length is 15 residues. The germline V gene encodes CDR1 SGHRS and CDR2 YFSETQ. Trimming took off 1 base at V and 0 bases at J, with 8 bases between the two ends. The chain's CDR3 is CASSLSGSSYNEQFF. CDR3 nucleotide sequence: TGCGCCAGCAGCTTGTCTGGCTCCTCCTACAATGAGCAGTTCTTC.

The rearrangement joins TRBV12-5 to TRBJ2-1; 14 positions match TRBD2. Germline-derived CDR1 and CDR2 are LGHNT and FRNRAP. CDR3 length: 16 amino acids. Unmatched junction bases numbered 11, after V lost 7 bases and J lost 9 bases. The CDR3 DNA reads TGTGCTAGTGACGACGGGACTAGCGGGAGCTCAGTTGAGCAGTTCTTC. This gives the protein CASDDGTSGSSVEQFF.

The CDR3 DNA reads TGTGCCAGTAGTATAGAGCGGGGCTATGGCTACACCTTC. Translation gives CASSIERGYGYTF. The chain is built from TRBV19 and TRBJ1-2; no definite D call. The CDR3 is made up of 13 amino acids. Germline V gives CDR1 LNHDA, CDR2 SQIVND (reference sequence). V lost 0 bases and J 4 bases, leaving 6 bases between the germline ends.

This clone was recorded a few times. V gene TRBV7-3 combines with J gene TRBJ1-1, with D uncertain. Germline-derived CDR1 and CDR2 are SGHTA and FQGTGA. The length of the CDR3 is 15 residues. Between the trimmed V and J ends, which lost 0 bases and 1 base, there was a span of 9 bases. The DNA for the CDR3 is TGTGCCAGCAGCTTAACGCGCGTTGGGAACACTGAAGCTTTCTTT. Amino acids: CASSLTRVGNTEAFF. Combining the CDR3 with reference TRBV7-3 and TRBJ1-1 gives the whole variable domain GAGVSQTPSNKVTEKGKYVELRCDPISGHTALYWYRQSLGQGPEFLIYFQGTGAADDSGLPNDRFFAVRPEGSVSTLKIQRTERGDSAVYLCASSLTRVGNTEAFFGQGTRLTVV.

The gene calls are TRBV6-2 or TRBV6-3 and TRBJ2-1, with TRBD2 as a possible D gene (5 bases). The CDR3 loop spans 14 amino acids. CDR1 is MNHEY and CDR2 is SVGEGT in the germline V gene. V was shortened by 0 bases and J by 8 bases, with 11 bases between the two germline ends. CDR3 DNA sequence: TGTGCCAGCAGTTACTCGAGTAAGAGGGATGAGCAGTTCTTC. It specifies CASSYSSKRDEQFF.

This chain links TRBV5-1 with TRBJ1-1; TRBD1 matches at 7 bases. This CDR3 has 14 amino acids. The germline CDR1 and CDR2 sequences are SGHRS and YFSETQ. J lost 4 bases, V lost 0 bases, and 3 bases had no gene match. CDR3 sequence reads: CASSLEAGGTEAFF. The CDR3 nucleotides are TGCGCCAGCAGCTTGGAGGCAGGGGGCACTGAAGCTTTCTTT.

The CDR3 DNA follows: TGTGCCAGCAGCCGGGACTTCGCCTACGAGCAGTACTTC. This sequence encodes CASSRDFAYEQYF. The V call is TRBV5-4, the J call TRBJ2-7; a possible D gene is TRBD2 (6 bases). This CDR3 has 13 amino acids. V was pared by 4 bases and J by 2 bases, with 10 bases between. Per germline, CDR1 SGHNT and CDR2 YYREEE (reference sequence).

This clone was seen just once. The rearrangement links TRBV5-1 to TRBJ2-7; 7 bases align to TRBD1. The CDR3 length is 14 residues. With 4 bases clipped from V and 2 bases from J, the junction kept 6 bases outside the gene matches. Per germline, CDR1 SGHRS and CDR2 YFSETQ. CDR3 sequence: CASSDRDSPYEQYF. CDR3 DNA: TGCGCCAGCAGCGACCGGGACAGCCCCTACGAGCAGTACTTC. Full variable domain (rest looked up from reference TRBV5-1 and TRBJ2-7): KAGVTQTPRYLIKTRGQQVTLSCSPISGHRSVSWYQQTPGQGLQFLFEYFSETQRNKGNFPGRFSGRQFSNSRSEMNVSTLELGDSALYLCASSDRDSPYEQYFGPGTRLTVT.

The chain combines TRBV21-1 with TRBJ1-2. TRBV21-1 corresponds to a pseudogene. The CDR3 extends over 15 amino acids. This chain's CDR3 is CASSKILRGGLGYTF. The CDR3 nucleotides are TGTGCCAGCAGCAAGATATTAAGGGGAGGACTAGGCTACACCTTC.

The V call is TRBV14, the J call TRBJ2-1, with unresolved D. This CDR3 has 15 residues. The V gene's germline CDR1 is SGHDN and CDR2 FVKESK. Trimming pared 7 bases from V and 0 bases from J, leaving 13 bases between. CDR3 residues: CASTSLDGSYNEQFF. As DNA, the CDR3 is TGTGCCAGCACGAGCTTGGACGGCTCCTACAATGAGCAGTTCTTC.

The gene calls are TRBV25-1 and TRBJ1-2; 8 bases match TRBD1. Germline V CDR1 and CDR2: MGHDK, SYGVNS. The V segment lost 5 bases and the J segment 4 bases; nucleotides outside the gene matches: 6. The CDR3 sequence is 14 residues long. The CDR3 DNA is TGTGCCAGCAGTCCACAGACAGGGGCCTATGGCTACACCTTC. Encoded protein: CASSPQTGAYGYTF.

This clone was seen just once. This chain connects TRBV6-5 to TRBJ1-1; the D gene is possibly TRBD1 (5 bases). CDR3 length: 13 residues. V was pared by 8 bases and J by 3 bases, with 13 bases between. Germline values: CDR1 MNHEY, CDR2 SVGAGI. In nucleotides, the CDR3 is TGTGCCAGCGTTCTCGGGGGTTACACTGAAGCTTTCTTT. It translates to CASVLGGYTEAFF.

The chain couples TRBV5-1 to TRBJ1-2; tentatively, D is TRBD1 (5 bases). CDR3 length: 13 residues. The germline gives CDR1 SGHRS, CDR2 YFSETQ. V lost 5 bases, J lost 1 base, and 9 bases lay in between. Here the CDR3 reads CASRADSNYGYTF. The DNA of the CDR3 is TGCGCCAGCAGGGCCGACAGTAACTATGGCTACACCTTC. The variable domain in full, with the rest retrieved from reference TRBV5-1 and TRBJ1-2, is KAGVTQTPRYLIKTRGQQVTLSCSPISGHRSVSWYQQTPGQGLQFLFEYFSETQRNKGNFPGRFSGRQFSNSRSEMNVSTLELGDSALYLCASRADSNYGYTFGSGTRLTVV.

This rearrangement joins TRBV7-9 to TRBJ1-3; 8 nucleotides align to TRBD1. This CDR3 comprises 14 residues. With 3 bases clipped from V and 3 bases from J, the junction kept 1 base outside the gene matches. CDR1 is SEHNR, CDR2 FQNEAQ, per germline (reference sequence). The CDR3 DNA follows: TGTGCCAGCAGCTTTACAGGGGGTGGAAACACCATATATTTT. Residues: CASSFTGGGNTIYF.

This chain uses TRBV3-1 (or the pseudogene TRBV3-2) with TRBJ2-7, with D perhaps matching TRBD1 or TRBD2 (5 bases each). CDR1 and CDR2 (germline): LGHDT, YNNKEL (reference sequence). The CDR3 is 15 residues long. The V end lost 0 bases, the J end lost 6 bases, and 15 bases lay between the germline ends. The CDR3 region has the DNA TGTGCCAGCAGCCAAGATGAGGGGTCATTACGCGAGCAGTACTTC. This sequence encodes CASSQDEGSLREQYF.

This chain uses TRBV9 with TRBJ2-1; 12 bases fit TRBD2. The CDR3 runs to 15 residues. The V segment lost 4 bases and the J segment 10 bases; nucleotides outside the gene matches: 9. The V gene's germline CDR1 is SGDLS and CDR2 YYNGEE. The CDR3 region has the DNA TGTGCCAGCAGCCCCCGACTAGCGGGAGTTCTGGAGCAGTTCTTC. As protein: CASSPRLAGVLEQFF. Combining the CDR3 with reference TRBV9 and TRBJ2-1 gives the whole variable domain DSGVTQTPKHLITATGQRVTLRCSPRSGDLSVYWYQQSLDQGLQFLIQYYNGEERAKGNILERFSAQQFPDLHSELNLSSLELGDSALYFCASSPRLAGVLEQFFGPGTRLTVL.

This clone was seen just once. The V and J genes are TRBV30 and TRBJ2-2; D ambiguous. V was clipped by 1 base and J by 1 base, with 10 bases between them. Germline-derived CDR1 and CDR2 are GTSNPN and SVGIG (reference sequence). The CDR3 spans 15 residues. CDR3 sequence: CAWSGGSGNTGELFF. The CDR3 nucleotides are TGTGCCTGGAGTGGTGGGTCCGGGAACACCGGGGAGCTGTTTTTT.